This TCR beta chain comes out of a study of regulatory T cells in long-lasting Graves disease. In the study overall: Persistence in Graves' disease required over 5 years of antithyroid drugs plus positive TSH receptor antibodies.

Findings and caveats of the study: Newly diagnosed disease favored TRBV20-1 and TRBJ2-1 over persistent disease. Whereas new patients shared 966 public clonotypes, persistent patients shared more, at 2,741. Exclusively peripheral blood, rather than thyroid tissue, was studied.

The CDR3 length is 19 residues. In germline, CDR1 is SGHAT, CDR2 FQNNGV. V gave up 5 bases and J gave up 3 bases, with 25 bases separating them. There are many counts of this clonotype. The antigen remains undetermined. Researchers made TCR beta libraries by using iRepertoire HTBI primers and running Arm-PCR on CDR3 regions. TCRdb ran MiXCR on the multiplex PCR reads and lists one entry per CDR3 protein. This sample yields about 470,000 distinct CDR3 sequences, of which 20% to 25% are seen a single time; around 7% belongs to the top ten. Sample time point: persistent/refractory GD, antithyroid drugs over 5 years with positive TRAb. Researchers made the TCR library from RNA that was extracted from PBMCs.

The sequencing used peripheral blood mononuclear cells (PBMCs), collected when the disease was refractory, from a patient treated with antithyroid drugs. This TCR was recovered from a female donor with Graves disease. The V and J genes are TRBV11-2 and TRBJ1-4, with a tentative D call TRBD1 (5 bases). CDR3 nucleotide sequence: TGTGCCAGCAGCCCTGGTGCGGGGCGGAGGAAGTATTCTAATGAAAAACTGTTTTTT. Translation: CASSPGAGRRKYSNEKLFF. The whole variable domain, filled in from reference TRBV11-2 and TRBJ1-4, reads EAGVAQSPRYKIIEKRQSVAFWCNPISGHATLYWYQQILGQGPKLLIQFQNNGVVDDSQLPKDRFSAERLKGVDSTLKIQPAKLEDSAVYLCASSPGAGRRKYSNEKLFFGSGTQLSVL.